This T cell receptor (beta chain) originates from a study of T-cell reconstitution after alpha-beta-depleted transplantation in children. This clonotype was detected only a few times. Its antigen is still unknown. The TCRbeta library was prepared with unique molecular identifiers. From the PCR reads, TCRdb called clonotypes with MiXCR, one entry per CDR3 protein. Of some 200,000 distinct CDR3 sequences listed, around 9.2% are singletons. The J segment lost 6 bases and the V segment lost 2 bases, leaving 6 bases of the junction unmatched. This CDR3 is built from 16 residues. Germline-derived CDR1 and CDR2 are SGHRS and YFSETQ. General study points: About two months after transplant, alpha-beta T cells reportedly came from several hundred expanded graft clones. The study traced high day-60 TCRbeta diversity in some patients to surviving recipient T cells and thymic progenitors. Among T cells one year after transplant, newly produced cells accounted for most counts and diversity.

Sequencing used PBMCs, mostly from graft donor cells, obtained 360 days after TCRalphabeta/CD19-depleted stem cell transplant. The gene calls are TRBV5-1 and TRBJ1-5; TRBD1 agrees at 12 bases. The source of this sequence is a male patient under 10 years old who had a stem cell transplant for acute myeloid leukemia, so the T cells may come from the graft donor. CDR3 DNA sequence: TGCGCCAGCAGCTTCGGGACAGGGGGCGCAGGTCAGCCCCAGCATTTT. This codes for CASSFGTGGAGQPQHF.